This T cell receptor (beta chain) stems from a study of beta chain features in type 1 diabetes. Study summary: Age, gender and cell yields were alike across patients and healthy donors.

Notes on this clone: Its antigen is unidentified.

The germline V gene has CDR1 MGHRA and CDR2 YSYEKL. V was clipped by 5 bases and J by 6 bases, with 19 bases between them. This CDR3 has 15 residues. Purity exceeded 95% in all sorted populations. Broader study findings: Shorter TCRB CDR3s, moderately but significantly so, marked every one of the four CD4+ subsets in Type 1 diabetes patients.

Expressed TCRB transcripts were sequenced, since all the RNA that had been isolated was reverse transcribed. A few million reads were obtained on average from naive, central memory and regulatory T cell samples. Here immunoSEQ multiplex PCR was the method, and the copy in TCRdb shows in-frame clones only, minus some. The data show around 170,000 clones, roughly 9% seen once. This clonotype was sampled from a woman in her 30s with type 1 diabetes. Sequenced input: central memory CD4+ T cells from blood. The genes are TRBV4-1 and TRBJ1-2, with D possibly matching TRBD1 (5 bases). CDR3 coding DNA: TGCGCCAGCAGCGTCTATGGAGCAGGGCAAAATGGCTACACCTTC. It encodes CASSVYGAGQNGYTF.